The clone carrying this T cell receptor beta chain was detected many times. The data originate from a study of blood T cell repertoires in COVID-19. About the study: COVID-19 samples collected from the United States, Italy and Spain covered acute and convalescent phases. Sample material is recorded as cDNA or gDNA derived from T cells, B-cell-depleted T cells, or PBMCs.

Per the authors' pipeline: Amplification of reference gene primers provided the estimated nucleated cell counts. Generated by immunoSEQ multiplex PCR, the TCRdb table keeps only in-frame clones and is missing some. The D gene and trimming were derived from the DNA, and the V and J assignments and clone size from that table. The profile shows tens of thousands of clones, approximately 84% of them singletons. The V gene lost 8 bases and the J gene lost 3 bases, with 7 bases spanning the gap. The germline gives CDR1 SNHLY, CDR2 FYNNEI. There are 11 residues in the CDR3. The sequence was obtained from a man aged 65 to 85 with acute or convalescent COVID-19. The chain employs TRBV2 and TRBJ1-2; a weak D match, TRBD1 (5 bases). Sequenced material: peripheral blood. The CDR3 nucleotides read TGTGCCAGCGTACAGGACTATGGCTACACCTTC. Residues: CASVQDYGYTF.